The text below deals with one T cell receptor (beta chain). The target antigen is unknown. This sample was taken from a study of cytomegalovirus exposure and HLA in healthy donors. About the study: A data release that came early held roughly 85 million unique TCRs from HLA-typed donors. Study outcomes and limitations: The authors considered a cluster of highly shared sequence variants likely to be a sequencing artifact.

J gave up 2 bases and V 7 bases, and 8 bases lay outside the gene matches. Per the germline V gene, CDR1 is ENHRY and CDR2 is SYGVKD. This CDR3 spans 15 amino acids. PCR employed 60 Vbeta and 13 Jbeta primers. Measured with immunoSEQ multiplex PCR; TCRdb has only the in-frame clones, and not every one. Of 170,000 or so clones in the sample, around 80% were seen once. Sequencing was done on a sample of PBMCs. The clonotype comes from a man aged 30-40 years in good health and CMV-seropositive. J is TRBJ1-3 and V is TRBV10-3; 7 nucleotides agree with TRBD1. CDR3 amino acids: CAINHRDRAGNTIYF. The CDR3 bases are TGTGCCATCAACCATAGAGACAGGGCTGGAAACACCATATATTTT.